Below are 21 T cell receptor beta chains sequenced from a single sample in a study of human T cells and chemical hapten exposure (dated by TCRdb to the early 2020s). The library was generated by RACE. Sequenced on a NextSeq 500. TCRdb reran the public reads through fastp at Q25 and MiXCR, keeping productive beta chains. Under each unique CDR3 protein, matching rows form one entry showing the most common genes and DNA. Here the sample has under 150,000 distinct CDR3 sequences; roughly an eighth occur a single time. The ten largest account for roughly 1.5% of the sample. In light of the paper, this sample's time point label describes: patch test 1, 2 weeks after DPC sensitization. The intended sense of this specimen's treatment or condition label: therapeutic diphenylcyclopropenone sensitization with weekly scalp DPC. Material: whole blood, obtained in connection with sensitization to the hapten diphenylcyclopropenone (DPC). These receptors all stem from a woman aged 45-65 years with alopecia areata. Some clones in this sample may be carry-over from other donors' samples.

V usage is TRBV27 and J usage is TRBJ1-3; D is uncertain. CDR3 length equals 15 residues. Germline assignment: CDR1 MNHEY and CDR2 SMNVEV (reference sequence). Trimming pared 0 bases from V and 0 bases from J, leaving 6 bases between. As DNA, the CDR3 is TGTGCCAGCAGTTTATCCTTTTACTCTGGAAACACCATATATTTT. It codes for CASSLSFYSGNTIYF.

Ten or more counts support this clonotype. CDR3 nucleotides: TGTGCCAGCAGCTTAGGTCCAGGGGGCCCTGACTATGGCTACACCTTC. Translated: CASSLGPGGPDYGYTF. The rearrangement joins TRBV7-2 to TRBJ1-2, with TRBD1 matching over 8 bases. CDR1 and CDR2 from the germline V gene are SGHTA and FQGNSA. There are 16 residues in the CDR3. J gave up 3 bases and V 1 base, and 7 bases lay outside the gene matches.

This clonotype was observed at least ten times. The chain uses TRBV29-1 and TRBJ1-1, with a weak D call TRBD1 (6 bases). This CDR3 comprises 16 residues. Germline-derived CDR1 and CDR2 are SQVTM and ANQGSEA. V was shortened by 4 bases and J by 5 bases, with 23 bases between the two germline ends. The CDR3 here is CSVGSDRGAEVTEAFF. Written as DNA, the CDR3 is TGCAGCGTTGGTAGTGATCGGGGGGCGGAAGTTACTGAAGCTTTCTTT.

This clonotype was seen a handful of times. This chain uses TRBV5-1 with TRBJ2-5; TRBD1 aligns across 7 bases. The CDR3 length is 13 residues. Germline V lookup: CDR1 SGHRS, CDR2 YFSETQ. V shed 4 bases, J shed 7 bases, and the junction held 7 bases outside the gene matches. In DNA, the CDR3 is TGCGCCAGCAGCCCCGACAGGGAAGGGACCCAGTACTTC. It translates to CASSPDREGTQYF.

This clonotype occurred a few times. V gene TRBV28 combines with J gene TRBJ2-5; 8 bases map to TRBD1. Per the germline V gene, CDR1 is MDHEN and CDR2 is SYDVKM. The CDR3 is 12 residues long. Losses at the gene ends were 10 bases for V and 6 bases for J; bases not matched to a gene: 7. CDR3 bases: TGTGCCACCACAGGGGGGACGAAGACCCAGTACTTC. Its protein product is CATTGGTKTQYF.

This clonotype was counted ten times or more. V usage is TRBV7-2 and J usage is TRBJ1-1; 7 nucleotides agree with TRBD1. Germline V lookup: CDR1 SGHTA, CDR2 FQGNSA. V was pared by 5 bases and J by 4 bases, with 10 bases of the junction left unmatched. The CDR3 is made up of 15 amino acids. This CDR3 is CASSPAGAGGTEAFF. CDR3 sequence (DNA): TGTGCCAGCAGCCCGGCCGGGGCAGGGGGCACTGAAGCTTTCTTT.

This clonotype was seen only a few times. The CDR3 nucleotides read TGCGCCAGCAGCCAGGGACAGGGGGCACAAGAGACCCAGTACTTC. Translated, it gives CASSQGQGAQETQYF. The chain is built from TRBV4-3 and TRBJ2-5, with 12 positions matching TRBD1. V lost 3 bases, J lost 2 bases, and 1 base stayed unmatched. The CDR3 is 15 residues long. Germline CDR1 is LGHNA and CDR2 is YSLEER.

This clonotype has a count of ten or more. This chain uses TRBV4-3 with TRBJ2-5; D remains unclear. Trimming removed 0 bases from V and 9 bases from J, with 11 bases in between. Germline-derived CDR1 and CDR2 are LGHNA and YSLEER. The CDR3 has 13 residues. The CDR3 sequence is CASSQDRSQAQYF. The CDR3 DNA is TGCGCCAGCAGCCAAGATCGTTCTCAGGCCCAGTACTTC.

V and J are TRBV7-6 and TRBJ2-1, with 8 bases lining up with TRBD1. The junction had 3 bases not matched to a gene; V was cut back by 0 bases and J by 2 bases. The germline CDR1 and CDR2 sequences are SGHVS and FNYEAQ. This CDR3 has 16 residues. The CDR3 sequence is CASSLAPGGTYNEQFF. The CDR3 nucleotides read TGTGCCAGCAGCTTAGCGCCAGGGGGCACCTACAATGAGCAGTTCTTC.

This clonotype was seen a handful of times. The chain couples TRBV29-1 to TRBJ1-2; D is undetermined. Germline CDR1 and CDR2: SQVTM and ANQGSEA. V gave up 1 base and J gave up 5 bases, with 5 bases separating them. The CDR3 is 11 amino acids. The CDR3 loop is CSVEGGYGYTF. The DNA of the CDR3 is TGCAGCGTTGAAGGGGGTTATGGCTACACCTTC.

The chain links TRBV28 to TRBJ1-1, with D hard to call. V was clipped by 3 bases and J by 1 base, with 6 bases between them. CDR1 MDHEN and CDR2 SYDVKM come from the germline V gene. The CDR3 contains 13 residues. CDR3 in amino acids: CASSFPTNTEAFF. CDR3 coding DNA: TGTGCCAGCAGTTTCCCCACGAACACTGAAGCTTTCTTT.

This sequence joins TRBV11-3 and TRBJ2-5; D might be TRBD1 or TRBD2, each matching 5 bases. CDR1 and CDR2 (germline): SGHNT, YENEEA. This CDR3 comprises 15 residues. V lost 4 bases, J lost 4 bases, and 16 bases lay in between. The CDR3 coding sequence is TGTGCCAGCAGCTCCCGGGGCCTCGTCGGAGAGACCCAGTACTTC. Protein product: CASSSRGLVGETQYF.

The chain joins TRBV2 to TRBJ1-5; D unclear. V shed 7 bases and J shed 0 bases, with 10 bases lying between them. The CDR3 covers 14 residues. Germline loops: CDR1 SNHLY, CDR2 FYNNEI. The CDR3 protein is CASTGGNSNQPQHF. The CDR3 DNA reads TGTGCCAGCACCGGCGGGAATAGCAATCAGCCCCAGCATTTT.

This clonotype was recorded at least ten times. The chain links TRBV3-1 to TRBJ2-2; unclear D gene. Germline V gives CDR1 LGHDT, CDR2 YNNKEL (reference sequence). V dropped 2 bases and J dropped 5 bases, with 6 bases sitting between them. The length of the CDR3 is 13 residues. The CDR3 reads CASSQFTTGELFF. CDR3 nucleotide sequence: TGTGCCAGCAGCCAATTTACTACCGGGGAGCTGTTTTTT.

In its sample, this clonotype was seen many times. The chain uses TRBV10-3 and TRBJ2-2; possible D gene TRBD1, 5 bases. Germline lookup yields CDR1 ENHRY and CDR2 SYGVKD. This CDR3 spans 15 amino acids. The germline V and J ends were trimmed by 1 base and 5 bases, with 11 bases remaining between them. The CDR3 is CAISEWGVGTGELFF. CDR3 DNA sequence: TGTGCCATCAGTGAGTGGGGCGTTGGTACCGGGGAGCTGTTTTTT.

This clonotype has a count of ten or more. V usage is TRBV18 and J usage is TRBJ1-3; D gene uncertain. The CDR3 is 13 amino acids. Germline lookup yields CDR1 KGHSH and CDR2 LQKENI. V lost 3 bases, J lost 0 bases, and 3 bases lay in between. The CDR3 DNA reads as TGTGCCAGCTCACCGAGCTCTGGAAACACCATATATTTT. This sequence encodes CASSPSSGNTIYF.

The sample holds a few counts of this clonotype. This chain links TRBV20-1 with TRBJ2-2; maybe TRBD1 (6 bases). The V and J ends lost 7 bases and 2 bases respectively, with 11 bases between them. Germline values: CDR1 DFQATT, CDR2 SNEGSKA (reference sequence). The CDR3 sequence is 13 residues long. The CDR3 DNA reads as TGCAGTGGGACCAGGGGTAACACCGGGGAGCTGTTTTTT. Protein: CSGTRGNTGELFF.

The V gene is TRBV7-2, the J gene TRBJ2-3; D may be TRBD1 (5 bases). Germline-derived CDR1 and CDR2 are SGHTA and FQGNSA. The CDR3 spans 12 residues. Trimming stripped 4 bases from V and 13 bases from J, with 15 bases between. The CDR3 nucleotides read TGTGCCAGCAGCTCACGCGAGCAGGGAAAGTATTTT. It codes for CASSSREQGKYF.

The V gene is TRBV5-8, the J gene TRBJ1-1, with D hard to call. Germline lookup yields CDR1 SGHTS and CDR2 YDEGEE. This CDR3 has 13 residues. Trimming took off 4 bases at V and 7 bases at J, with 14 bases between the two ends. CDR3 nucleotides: TGTGCCAGCAGCCGAAGGACCACGGATGAAGCTTTCTTT. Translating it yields CASSRRTTDEAFF.

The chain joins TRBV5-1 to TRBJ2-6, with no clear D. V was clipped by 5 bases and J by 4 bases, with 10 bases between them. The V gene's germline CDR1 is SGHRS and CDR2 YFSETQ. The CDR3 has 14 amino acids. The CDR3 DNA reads TGCGCCAGCAGAGTAGAAGCCGGGGCCAACGTCCTGACTTTC. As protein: CASRVEAGANVLTF.

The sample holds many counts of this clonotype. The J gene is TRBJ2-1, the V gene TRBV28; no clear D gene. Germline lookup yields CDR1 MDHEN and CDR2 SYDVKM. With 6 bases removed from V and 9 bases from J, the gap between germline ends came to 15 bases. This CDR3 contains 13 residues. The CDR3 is CASRVPGVGEQFF. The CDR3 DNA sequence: TGTGCCAGCAGAGTGCCCGGCGTGGGTGAGCAGTTCTTC. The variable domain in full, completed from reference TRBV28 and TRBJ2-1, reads DVKVTQSSRYLVKRTGEKVFLECVQDMDHENMFWYRQDPGLGLRLIYFSYDVKMKEKGDIPEGYSVSREKKERFSLILESASTNQTSMYLCASRVPGVGEQFFGPGTRLTVL.